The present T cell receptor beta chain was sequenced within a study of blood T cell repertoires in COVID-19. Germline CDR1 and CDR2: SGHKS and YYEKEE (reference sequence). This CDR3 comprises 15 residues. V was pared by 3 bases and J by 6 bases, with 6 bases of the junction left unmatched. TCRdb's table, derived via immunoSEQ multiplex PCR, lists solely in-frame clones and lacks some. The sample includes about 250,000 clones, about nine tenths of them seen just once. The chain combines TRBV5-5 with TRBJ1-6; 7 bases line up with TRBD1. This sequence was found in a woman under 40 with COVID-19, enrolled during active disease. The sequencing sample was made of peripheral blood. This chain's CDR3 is CASSSRDSFNSPLHF. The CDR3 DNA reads TGTGCCAGCAGCTCGAGGGACAGCTTTAATTCACCCCTCCACTTT.